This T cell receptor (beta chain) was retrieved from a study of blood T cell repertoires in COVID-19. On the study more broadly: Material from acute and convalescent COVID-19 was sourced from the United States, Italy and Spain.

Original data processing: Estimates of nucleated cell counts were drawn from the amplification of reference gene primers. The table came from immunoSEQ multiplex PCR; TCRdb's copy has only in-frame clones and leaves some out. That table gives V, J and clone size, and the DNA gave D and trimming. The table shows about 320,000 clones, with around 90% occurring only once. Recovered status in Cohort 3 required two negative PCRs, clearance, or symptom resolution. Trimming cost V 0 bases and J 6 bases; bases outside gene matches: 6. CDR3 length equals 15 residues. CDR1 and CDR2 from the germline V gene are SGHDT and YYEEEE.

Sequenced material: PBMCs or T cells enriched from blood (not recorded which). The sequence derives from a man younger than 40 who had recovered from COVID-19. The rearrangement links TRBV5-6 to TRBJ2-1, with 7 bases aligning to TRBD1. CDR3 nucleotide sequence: TGTGCCAGCAGCTTGGGAGGGGGCCACGGCAATGAGCAGTTCTTC. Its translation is CASSLGGGHGNEQFF.